This T cell receptor delta chain was observed in a study of gamma-delta T cells after stem cell transplantation. TCRdb fed the RT-PCR reads into CATT to redo clone calling. The sample lists about 5,700 delta-chain clones, roughly 1.9% occurring once. From germline, CDR1 is GEAIGNYY and CDR2 EKD. The CDR3 covers 16 residues. In its sample, this clone was seen many times. A far larger clone lies a single base away; this is likely a read error. This sample includes further DNA sequences coding for the same CDR3. The chain is built from TRDV2 and TRDJ1, with 9 bases aligning to TRDD3. Source material: gamma-delta T cells. The receptor was derived from a human donor. It is not recorded whose cells these are; they may come from a transplant donor. CDR3 bases: TGCGCCTGTGACAATCTGGGGGATCCACCGACCGATAAACTCATCTTT. The encoded protein is CACDNLGDPPTDKLIF.